The clone carrying this T cell receptor (beta chain) has only a few counts. What it recognizes is unknown. This record belongs to a study of identical twins. Findings and limits, study-wide: Among beta out-of-frame sequences, excess sharing between twins appeared weaker.

A single record per CDR3 protein comes from TCRdb applying MiXCR to the 5' RACE reads. The sample consists of approximately 690,000 distinct CDR3 sequences, approximately 6.1% of them appearing once. Unmatched junction bases numbered 8, after V lost 3 bases and J lost 5 bases. Germline CDR1 is DFQATT and CDR2 is SNEGSKA (reference sequence). CDR3 length equals 15 residues. This chain connects TRBV20-1 to TRBJ2-1; TRBD2 agrees at 9 bases. This sequence was found in a man aged 18 to 29 in good health. Sequencing was carried out using naive T cells sorted from blood. CDR3 DNA: TGCAGTGCTAGCAGTAGCGGGGGCACTAACAATGAGCAGTTCTTC. Translating it yields CSASSSGGTNNEQFF.